The rows below give T cell receptor beta chains drawn from one sample of a study of T-cell reconstitution after alpha-beta-depleted transplantation in children. One entry per CDR3 protein results from TCRdb running MiXCR on the PCR reads. The data show about 78,000 distinct CDR3 sequences, roughly 14% seen once. The source material was PBMCs, mostly from graft donor cells, sampled 180 days after TCRalphabeta/CD19-depleted stem cell transplant. The receptors were gathered from a male patient between 2 and 15 years old who had a stem cell transplant for acute lymphoblastic leukemia, so the T cells may come from the graft donor. The CDR3 runs from the conserved cysteine through the conserved F or W. D genes are given only for firm matches. Only part of the rows carry a size: once, few, many, or a class if the clone is expanded.

v_gene	j_gene	abundance	d_gene	CDR3nt	CDR3aa
TRBV30	TRBJ1-4	NA	NA	TGTGCCTGGAACGTTTGGGGACCTAATGAAAAACTGTTTTTT	CAWNVWGPNEKLFF
TRBV28	TRBJ2-7	NA	TRBD1	TGTGCCAGCAGTACCTCCGGGACAGGGGGCTCCTACGAGCAGTACTTC	CASSTSGTGGSYEQYF
TRBV20-1	TRBJ2-5	few	TRBD1	TGCAGTGCTATCGGGACAGGCAGTTGGTACGGAGAGACCCAGTACTTC	CSAIGTGSWYGETQYF
TRBV5-6	TRBJ2-3	few	NA	TGTGCCAGCAGCCTTAACCCTTGGGCGGATACGCAGTATTTT	CASSLNPWADTQYF
TRBV20-1	TRBJ2-3	NA	TRBD1	TGCAGTGCTTCCTACCCGGGACAGCACACAGATACGCAGTATTTT	CSASYPGQHTDTQYF
TRBV6-1	TRBJ2-3	NA	NA	TGTGCCAGCAGTGAAGCGCAAGGGGCCTATACGCAGTATTTT	CASSEAQGAYTQYF
TRBV7-9	TRBJ1-5	NA	NA	TGTGCCAGCAGCGGAGGCAACACCCATCAGCCCCAGCATTTT	CASSGGNTHQPQHF
TRBV4-3	TRBJ2-5	few	NA	TGCGCCAGCAGGGCCCCTGGGGGAACCCAGTACTTC	CASRAPGGTQYF
TRBV7-3	TRBJ2-1	many	NA	TGTGCCAGCAGCCCGGTGGGCCTAAACAATGAGCAGTTCTTC	CASSPVGLNNEQFF
TRBV5-1	TRBJ2-3	NA	TRBD1	TGCGCCAGCAGCTTTCGGACAGGGTCCACAGATACGCAGTATTTT	CASSFRTGSTDTQYF
TRBV9	TRBJ1-2	few	TRBD1	TGTGCCAGCACAAAACCCGGACAGGGGGATTATTATGGCTACACCTTC	CASTKPGQGDYYGYTF
TRBV7-7	TRBJ2-2	NA	NA	TGTGCTAGCAGCGGGACAGGAACCACCGGGGAGCTGTTTTTT	CASSGTGTTGELFF
TRBV27	TRBJ2-7	few	NA	TGTGCCAGCAGTTCCGGGCCCAATAGGCGGGACGAGCAGTACTTC	CASSSGPNRRDEQYF
TRBV7-9	TRBJ1-4	few	NA	TGTTGTGTGGGGATACGCAATGAAAAACTGTTTTTT	CCVGIRNEKLFF
TRBV18	TRBJ1-1	few	NA	TGTGCCAGCTCACCTAGGGAGGACACTGAAGCTTTCTTT	CASSPREDTEAFF
TRBV5-6	TRBJ2-2	many	NA	TGTGCCAGCAGCTCCTTAGCGGTTTTGTCCCCCGGGGAGCTGTTTTTT	CASSSLAVLSPGELFF
TRBV7-2	TRBJ1-4	few	NA	TGTGCCAGCAGCTTGGGAAGGGGCGAAAAACTGTTTTTT	CASSLGRGEKLFF
TRBV6-5	TRBJ2-7	NA	NA	TGTGCCAGCAGTTCTCAGGGCTTGAGCTCCTACGAGCAGTACTTC	CASSSQGLSSYEQYF
TRBV20-1	TRBJ1-2	few	NA	TGCAGTGCTAGACCCGGGACAAACTACTATGGCTACACCTTC	CSARPGTNYYGYTF
TRBV6-1	TRBJ2-5	few	TRBD1	TGTGCCAGCACCTGGGACAGGAACTTAGAGACCCAGTACTTC	CASTWDRNLETQYF
TRBV5-1	TRBJ1-6	NA	NA	TGCGCCAGCAGCAGAGACAGGCAAATTAATTCACCCCTCCACTTT	CASSRDRQINSPLHF
TRBV29-1	TRBJ1-1	NA	NA	TGCAGCGTTGTAGCGGCAAACACTGAAGCTTTCTTT	CSVVAANTEAFF
TRBV20-1	TRBJ2-5	few	NA	TGCAGTGCTAGGAATCCAGGGGTGAGGGGGACCCAGTACTTC	CSARNPGVRGTQYF
TRBV12-3/TRBV12-4	TRBJ1-1	many	NA	TGTGCCAGCACCCCCGTGGGGATCGGGTGGAACACTGAAGCTTTCTTT	CASTPVGIGWNTEAFF
TRBV25-1	TRBJ1-6	NA	NA	TGTGTCAGCAGTGAATGGGACCCCAAATGGCCCCTCCACTTT	CVSSEWDPKWPLHF
TRBV9	TRBJ2-3	few	NA	TGTGCCAGCAGCCCCCCCTCTGATACGCAGTATTTT	CASSPPSDTQYF
TRBV20-1	TRBJ2-7	few	TRBD2	TGCAGTTCTCCTCCTAGACTAGCGGGTGGCTACGAGCAGTACTTC	CSSPPRLAGGYEQYF
TRBV5-1	TRBJ2-7	few	NA	TGCGCCAGCAGCTTGGAGGCGGGCTATTACGAGCAGTACTTC	CASSLEAGYYEQYF
TRBV7-2	TRBJ2-5	NA	NA	TGTGCCAGCAGCTTAGAAATGGGGGGGACCCAGTACTTC	CASSLEMGGTQYF
TRBV10-3	TRBJ1-1	few	NA	TGTGCCATCAGCCCGGGGCCGGGGAACACTGAAGCTTTCTTT	CAISPGPGNTEAFF
TRBV9	TRBJ2-2	many	NA	TGTGCCAGCAGCGTAGCAGTAGGGGAGCTGTTTTTT	CASSVAVGELFF
TRBV6-1	TRBJ1-2	few	NA	TGTGCCAGCAGTCCAGACATTCACTATGGCTACACCTTC	CASSPDIHYGYTF
TRBV27	TRBJ1-1	few	TRBD1	TGTGCCAGCAGTACGGACAGGGGGCCGGCTTTCTTT	CASSTDRGPAFF
TRBV28	TRBJ1-2	few	NA	TGTGCCAGCAGTTCAGCAGGGGCCCCCCTTTTAAACTATGGCTACACCTTC	CASSSAGAPLLNYGYTF
TRBV5-1	TRBJ2-7	few	NA	TGCGCCAGCAGCAAGGCCGAGGGACTCAGCGAGCAGTACTTC	CASSKAEGLSEQYF
TRBV29-1	TRBJ1-2	NA	NA	TGCAGCGTTGATGCGGGCCCGAGGGGCTACACCTTC	CSVDAGPRGYTF
TRBV7-2	TRBJ1-6	few	NA	TGTGCCAGCAGCTTAGGGGGGGGGCCTGGTAATTCACCCCTCCACTTT	CASSLGGGPGNSPLHF
TRBV7-3	TRBJ2-2	few	TRBD1	TGTGCCAGCAGTTTCGGGACAGCCCCTACGGGGGAGCTGTTTTTT	CASSFGTAPTGELFF
TRBV5-1	TRBJ1-2	NA	NA	TGCGCCAGCACCTCCAGAACTTATAACTATGGCTACACCTTC	CASTSRTYNYGYTF